This T cell receptor beta chain originates from a study of T cells after posttransplantation cyclophosphamide. Germline V gene sequence: CDR1 MNHEY, CDR2 SMNVEV (reference sequence). The CDR3 consists of 15 residues. J was trimmed by 6 bases and V by 6 bases; bases with no gene match: 13. Cells defined as naive were viable CD3+CD4+ or CD3+CD8+ and CCR7+CD45RA+CD45RO-CD95-CD27+CD28+. The assay was immunoSEQ multiplex PCR, and TCRdb's table has in-frame clones only and misses some. The table shows approximately 28,000 clones, with over 80% occurring only once. What was sequenced was naive CD4+ T cells sorted from PBMCs. The chain is built from TRBV27 and TRBJ2-7; 8 bases are shared with TRBD1. The TCR comes from a woman aged 60 to 75 in good health, CMV-negative, and a related stem cell transplant donor. CDR3 in amino acids: CASSTSDRGSSEQYF. CDR3 coding DNA: TGTGCCAGCAGCACAAGTGACAGGGGAAGCAGCGAGCAGTACTTC.